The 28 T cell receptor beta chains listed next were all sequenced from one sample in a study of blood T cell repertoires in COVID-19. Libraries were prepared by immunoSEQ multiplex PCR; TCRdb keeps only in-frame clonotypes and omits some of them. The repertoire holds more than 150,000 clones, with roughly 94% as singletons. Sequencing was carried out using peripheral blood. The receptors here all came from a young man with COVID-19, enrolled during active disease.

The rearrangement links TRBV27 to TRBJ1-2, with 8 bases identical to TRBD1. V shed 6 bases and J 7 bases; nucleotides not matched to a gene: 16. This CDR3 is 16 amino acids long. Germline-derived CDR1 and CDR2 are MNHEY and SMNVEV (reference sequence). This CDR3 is CASSAPDRAAGGGYTF. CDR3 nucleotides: TGTGCCAGCAGCGCACCGGACAGGGCGGCTGGGGGTGGCTACACCTTC.

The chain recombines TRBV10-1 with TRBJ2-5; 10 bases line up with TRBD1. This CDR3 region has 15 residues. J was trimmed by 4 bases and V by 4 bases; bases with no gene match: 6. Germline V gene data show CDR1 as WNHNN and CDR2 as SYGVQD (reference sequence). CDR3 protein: CASSAGTGVIETQYF. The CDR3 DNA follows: TGCGCCAGCAGTGCCGGGACAGGGGTTATAGAGACCCAGTACTTC.

CDR3 nucleotides: TGTGCCAGCAGCAGCGGGGGACAAGAAAAACTGTTTTTT. It is translated as CASSSGGQEKLFF. The rearrangement links TRBV11-2 to TRBJ1-4; possible D gene TRBD1, 6 bases. The germline V gene has CDR1 SGHAT and CDR2 FQNNGV. V was trimmed by 5 bases and J by 8 bases, leaving 12 bases between them. The CDR3 loop spans 13 amino acids. The full variable domain, its missing parts supplied by reference TRBV11-2 and TRBJ1-4, is EAGVAQSPRYKIIEKRQSVAFWCNPISGHATLYWYQQILGQGPKLLIQFQNNGVVDDSQLPKDRFSAERLKGVDSTLKIQPAKLEDSAVYLCASSSGGQEKLFFGSGTQLSVL.

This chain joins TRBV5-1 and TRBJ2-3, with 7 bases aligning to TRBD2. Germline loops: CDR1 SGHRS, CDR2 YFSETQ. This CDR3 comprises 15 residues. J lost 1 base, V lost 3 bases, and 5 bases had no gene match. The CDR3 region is CASSWLAAGTDTQYF. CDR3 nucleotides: TGCGCCAGCAGCTGGCTAGCGGCTGGCACAGATACGCAGTATTTT.

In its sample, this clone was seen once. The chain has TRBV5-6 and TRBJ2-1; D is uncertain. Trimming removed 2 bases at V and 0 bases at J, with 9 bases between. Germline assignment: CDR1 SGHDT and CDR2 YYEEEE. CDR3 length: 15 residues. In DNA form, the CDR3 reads TGTGCCAGCAGCTTCGGGTCAAGCTCCTACAATGAGCAGTTCTTC. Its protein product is CASSFGSSSYNEQFF. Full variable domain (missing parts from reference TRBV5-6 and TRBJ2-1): DAGVTQSPTHLIKTRGQQVTLRCSPKSGHDTVSWYQQALGQGPQFIFQYYEEEERQRGNFPDRFSGHQFPNYSSELNVNALLLGDSALYLCASSFGSSSYNEQFFGPGTRLTVL.

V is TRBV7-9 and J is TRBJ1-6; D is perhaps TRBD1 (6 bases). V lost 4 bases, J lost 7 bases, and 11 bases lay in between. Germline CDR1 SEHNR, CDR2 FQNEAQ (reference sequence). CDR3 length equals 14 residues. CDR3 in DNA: TGTGCCAGCAGCTCGGACGGGACAAATTCACCCCTCCACTTT. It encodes CASSSDGTNSPLHF.

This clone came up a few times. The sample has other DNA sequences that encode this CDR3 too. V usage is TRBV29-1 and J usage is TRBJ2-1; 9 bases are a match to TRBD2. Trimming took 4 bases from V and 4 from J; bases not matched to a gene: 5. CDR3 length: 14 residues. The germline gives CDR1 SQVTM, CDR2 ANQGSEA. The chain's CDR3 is CSVARLAEYNEQFF. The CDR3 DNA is TGCAGCGTTGCTCGACTAGCGGAGTACAATGAGCAGTTCTTC.

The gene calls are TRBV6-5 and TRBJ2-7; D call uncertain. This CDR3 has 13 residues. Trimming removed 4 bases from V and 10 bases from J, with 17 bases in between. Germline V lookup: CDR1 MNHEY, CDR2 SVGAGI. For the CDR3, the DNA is TGTGCCAGCAGTTTAACATCCTTACGTGTCCAGTACTTC. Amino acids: CASSLTSLRVQYF.

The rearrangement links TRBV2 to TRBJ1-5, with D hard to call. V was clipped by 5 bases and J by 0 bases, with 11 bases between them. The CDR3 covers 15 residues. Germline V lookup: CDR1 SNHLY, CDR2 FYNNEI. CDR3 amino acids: CASSSGIYSNQPQHF. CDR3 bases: TGTGCCAGCAGTTCGGGAATTTATAGCAATCAGCCCCAGCATTTT.

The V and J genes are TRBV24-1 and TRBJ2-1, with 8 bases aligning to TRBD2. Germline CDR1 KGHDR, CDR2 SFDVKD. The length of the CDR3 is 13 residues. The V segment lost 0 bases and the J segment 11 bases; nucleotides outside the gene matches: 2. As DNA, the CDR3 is TGTGCCACCAGTGATTTGTTAGCGGGAAAGCAGTTCTTC. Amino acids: CATSDLLAGKQFF.

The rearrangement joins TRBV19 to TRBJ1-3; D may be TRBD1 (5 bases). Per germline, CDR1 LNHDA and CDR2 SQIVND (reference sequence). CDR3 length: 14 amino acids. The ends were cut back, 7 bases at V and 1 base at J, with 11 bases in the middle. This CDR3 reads CASNNGGSGNTIYF. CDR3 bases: TGTGCCAGTAACAACGGGGGTTCTGGAAACACCATATATTTT.

The CDR3 here is CASSLGPTGTAEAFF. CDR3 DNA sequence: TGTGCCAGCAGCTTAGGCCCGACAGGGACGGCTGAAGCTTTCTTT. The J gene is TRBJ1-1, the V gene TRBV7-6; TRBD1 matches 7 bases. The CDR3 is made up of 15 amino acids. The germline gives CDR1 SGHVS, CDR2 FNYEAQ. Unmatched junction bases numbered 8, after V lost 1 base and J lost 6 bases.

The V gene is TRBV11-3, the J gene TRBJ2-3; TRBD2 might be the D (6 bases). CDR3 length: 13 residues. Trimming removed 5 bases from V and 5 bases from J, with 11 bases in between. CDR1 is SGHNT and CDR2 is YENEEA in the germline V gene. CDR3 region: CASSPPGVDTQYF. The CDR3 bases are TGTGCCAGCAGCCCACCGGGGGTAGATACGCAGTATTTT.

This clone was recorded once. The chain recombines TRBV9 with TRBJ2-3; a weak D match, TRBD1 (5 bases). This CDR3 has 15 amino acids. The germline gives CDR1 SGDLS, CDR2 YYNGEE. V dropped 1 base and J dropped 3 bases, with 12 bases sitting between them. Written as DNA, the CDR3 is TGTGCCAGCAGCGTATCCCCCCGACAGACAGATACGCAGTATTTT. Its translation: CASSVSPRQTDTQYF.

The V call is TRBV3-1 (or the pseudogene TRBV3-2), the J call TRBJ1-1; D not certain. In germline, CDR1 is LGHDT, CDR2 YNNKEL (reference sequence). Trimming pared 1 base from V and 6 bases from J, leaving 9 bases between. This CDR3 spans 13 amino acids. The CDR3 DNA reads TGTGCCAGCAGCCAAGGGTTGAGGGCTGAAGCTTTCTTT. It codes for CASSQGLRAEAFF.

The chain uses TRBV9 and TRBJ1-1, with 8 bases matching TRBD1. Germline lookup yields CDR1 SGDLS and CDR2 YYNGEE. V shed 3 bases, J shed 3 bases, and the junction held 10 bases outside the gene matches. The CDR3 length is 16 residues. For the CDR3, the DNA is TGTGCCAGCAGCGCAGGGGGCCGGGAATACCACACTGAAGCTTTCTTT. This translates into CASSAGGREYHTEAFF. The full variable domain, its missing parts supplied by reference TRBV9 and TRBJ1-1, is DSGVTQTPKHLITATGQRVTLRCSPRSGDLSVYWYQQSLDQGLQFLIQYYNGEERAKGNILERFSAQQFPDLHSELNLSSLELGDSALYFCASSAGGREYHTEAFFGQGTRLTVV.

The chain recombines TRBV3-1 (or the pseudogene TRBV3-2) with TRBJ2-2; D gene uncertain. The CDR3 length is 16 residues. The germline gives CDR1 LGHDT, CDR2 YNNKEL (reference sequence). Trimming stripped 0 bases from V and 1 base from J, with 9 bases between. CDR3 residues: CASSQESPGNTGELFF. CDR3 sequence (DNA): TGTGCCAGCAGCCAAGAATCGCCAGGGAACACCGGGGAGCTGTTTTTT.

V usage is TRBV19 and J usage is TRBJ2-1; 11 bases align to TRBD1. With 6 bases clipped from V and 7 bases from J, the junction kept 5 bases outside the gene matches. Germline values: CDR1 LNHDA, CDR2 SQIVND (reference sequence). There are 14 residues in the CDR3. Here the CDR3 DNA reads TGTGCCAGTAGAGGAGGACAGGGGGCTAATGAGCAGTTCTTC. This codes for CASRGGQGANEQFF.

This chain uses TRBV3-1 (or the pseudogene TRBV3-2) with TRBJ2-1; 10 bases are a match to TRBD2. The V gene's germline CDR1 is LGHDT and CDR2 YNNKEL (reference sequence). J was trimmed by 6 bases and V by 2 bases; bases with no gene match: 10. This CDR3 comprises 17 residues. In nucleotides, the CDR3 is TGTGCCAGCAGCCAACCCGTGAGCGGGGGGGCTTTCAATGAGCAGTTCTTC. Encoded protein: CASSQPVSGGAFNEQFF.

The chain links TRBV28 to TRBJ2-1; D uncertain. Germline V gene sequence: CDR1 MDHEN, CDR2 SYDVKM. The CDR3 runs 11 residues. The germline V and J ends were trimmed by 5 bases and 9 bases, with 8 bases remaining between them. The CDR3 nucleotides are TGTGCCAGCAGTCTCCGAGGTGAGCAGTTCTTC. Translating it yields CASSLRGEQFF.

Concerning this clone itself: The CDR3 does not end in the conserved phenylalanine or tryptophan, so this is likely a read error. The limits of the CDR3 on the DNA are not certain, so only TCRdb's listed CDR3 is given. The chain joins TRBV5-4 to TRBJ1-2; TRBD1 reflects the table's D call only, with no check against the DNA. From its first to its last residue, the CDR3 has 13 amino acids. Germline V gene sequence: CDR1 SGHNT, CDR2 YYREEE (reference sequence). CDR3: CASSFLDRPELSP.

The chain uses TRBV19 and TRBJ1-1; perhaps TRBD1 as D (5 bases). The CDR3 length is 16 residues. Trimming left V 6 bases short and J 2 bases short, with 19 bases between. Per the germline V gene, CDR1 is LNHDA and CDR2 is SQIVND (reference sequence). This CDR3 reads CASRKIRGNFNTEAFF. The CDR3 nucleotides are TGTGCCAGTAGAAAGATCCGGGGGAACTTTAACACTGAAGCTTTCTTT.

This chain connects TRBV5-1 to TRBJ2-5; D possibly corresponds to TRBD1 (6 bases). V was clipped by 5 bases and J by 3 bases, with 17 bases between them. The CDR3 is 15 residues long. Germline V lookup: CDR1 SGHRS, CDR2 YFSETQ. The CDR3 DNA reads TGCGCCAGCAGTCTCACCCTGGCAGGGGAAGAGACCCAGTACTTC. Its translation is CASSLTLAGEETQYF. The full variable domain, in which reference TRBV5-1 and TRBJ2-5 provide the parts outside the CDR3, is KAGVTQTPRYLIKTRGQQVTLSCSPISGHRSVSWYQQTPGQGLQFLFEYFSETQRNKGNFPGRFSGRQFSNSRSEMNVSTLELGDSALYLCASSLTLAGEETQYFGPGTRLLVL.

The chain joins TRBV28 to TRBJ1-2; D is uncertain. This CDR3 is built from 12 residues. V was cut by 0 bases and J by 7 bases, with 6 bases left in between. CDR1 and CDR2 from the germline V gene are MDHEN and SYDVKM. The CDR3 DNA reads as TGTGCCAGCAGTTTATGGGCCGCTGGCTACACCTTC. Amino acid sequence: CASSLWAAGYTF.

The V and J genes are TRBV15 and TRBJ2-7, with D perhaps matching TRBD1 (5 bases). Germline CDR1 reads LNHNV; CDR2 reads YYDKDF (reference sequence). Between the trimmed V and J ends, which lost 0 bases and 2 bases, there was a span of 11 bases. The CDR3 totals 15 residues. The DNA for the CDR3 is TGTGCCACCAGCAGAGATCAGCAGGGTACCTACGAGCAGTACTTC. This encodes CATSRDQQGTYEQYF. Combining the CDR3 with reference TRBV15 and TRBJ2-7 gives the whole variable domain DAMVIQNPRYQVTQFGKPVTLSCSQTLNHNVMYWYQQKSSQAPKLLFHYYDKDFNNEADTPDNFQSRRPNTSFCFLDIRSPGLGDTAMYLCATSRDQQGTYEQYFGPGTRLTVT.

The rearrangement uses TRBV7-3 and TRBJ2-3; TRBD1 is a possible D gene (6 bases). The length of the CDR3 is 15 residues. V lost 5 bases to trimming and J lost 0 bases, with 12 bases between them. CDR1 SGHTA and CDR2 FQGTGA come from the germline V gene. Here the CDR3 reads CASSVQGRSTDTQYF. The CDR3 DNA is TGTGCCAGCAGCGTACAGGGACGAAGCACAGATACGCAGTATTTT. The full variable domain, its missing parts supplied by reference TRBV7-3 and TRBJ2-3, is GAGVSQTPSNKVTEKGKYVELRCDPISGHTALYWYRQSLGQGPEFLIYFQGTGAADDSGLPNDRFFAVRPEGSVSTLKIQRTERGDSAVYLCASSVQGRSTDTQYFGPGTRLTVL.

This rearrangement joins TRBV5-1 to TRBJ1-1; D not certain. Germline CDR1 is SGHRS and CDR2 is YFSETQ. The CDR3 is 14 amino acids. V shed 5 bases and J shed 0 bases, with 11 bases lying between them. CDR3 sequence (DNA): TGCGCCAGCAGTCCCGGACTGGTGAACACTGAAGCTTTCTTT. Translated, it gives CASSPGLVNTEAFF.

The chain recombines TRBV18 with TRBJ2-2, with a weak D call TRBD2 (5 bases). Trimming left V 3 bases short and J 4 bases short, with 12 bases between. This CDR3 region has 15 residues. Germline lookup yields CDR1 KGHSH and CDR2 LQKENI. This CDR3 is CASSPRDLSTGELFF. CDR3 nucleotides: TGTGCCAGCTCACCTCGGGATCTTTCCACCGGGGAGCTGTTTTTT. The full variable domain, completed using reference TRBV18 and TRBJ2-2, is NAGVMQNPRHLVRRRGQEARLRCSPMKGHSHVYWYRQLPEEGLKFMVYLQKENIIDESGMPKERFSAEFPKEGPSILRIQQVVRGDSAAYFCASSPRDLSTGELFFGEGSRLTVL.